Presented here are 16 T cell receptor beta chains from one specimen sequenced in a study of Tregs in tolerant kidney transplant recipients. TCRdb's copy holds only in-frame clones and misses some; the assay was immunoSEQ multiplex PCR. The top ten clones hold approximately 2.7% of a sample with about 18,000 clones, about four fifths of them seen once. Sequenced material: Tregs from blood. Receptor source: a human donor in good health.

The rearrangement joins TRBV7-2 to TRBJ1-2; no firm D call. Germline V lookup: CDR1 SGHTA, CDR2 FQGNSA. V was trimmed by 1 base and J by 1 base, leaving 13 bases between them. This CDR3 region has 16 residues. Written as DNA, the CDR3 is TGTGCCAGCAGCTTAGGGCCTACCCCCCTTAACTATGGCTACACCTTC. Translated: CASSLGPTPLNYGYTF.

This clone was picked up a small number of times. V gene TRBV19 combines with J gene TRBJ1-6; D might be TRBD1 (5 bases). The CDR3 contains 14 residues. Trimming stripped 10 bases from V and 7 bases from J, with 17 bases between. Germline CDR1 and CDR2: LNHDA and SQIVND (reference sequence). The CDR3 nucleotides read TGTGCCACCAGGAGAGGGGAGGGAAATTCACCCCTCCACTTT. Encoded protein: CATRRGEGNSPLHF. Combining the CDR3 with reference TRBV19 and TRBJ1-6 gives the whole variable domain DGGITQSPKYLFRKEGQNVTLSCEQNLNHDAMYWYRQDPGQGLRLIYYSQIVNDFQKGDIAEGYSVSREKKESFPLTVTSAQKNPTAFYLCATRRGEGNSPLHFGNGTRLTVT.

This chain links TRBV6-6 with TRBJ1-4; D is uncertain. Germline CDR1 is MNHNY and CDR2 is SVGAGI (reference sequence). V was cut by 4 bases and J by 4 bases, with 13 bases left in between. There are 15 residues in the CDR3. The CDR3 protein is CASSFWSPGNEKLFF. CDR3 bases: TGTGCCAGCAGTTTCTGGAGTCCTGGTAATGAAAAACTGTTTTTT.

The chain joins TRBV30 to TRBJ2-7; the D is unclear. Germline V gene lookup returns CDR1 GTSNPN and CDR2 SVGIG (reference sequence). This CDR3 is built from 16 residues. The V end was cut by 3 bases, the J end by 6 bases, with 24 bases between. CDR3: CAWSSGSGPYRVEQYF. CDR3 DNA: TGTGCCTGGAGCTCGGGTTCCGGGCCTTATCGGGTCGAGCAGTACTTC.

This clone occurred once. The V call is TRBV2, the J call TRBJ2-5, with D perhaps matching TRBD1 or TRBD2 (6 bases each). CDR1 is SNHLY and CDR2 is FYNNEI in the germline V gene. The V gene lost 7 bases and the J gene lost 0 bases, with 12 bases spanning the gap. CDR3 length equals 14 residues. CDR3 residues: CASKGGAYQETQYF. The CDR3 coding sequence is TGTGCCAGCAAGGGGGGCGCGTACCAAGAGACCCAGTACTTC.

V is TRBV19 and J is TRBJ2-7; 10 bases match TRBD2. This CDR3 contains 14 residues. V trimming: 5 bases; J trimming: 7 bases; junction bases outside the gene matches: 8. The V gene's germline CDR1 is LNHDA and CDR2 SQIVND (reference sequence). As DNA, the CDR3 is TGTGCCAGTAGTCTAGGACTAGCGGATGGGGAGCAGTACTTC. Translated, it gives CASSLGLADGEQYF.

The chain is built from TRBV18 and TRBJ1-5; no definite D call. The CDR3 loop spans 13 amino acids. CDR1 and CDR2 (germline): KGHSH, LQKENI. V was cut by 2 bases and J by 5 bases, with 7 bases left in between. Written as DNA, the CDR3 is TGTGCCAGCTCACCATGGCAAGATCAGCCCCAGCATTTT. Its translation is CASSPWQDQPQHF.

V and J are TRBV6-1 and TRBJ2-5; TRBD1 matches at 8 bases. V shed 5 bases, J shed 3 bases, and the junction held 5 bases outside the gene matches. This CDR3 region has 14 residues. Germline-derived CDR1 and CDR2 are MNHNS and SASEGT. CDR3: CASSSLTGEETQYF. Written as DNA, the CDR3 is TGTGCCAGCAGTTCCTTGACAGGGGAAGAGACCCAGTACTTC.

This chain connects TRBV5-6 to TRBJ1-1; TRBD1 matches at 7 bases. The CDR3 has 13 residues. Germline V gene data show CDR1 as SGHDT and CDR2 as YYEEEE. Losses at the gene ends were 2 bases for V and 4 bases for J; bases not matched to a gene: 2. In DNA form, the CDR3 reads TGTGCCAGCAGCTTTACAGGGGTCACTGAAGCTTTCTTT. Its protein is CASSFTGVTEAFF.

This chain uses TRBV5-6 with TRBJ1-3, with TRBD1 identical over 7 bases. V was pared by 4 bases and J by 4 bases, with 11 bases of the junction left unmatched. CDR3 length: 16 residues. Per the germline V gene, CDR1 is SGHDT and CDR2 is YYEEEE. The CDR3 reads CASSRAGTARGNTIYF. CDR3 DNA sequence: TGTGCCAGCAGCCGCGCCGGGACAGCCCGAGGAAACACCATATATTTT.

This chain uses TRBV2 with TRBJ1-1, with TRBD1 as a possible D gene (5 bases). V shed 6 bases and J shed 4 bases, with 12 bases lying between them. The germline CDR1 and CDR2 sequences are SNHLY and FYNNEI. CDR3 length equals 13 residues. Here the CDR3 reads CASSQGMGTEAFF. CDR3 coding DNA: TGTGCCAGCAGCCAGGGAATGGGCACTGAAGCTTTCTTT.

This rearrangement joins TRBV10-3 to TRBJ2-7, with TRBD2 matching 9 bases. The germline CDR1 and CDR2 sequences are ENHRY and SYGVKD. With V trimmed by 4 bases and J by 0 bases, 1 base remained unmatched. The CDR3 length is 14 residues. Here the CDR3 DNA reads TGTGCCATCAGTGTAGCGGGGGCCTCCTACGAGCAGTACTTC. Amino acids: CAISVAGASYEQYF.

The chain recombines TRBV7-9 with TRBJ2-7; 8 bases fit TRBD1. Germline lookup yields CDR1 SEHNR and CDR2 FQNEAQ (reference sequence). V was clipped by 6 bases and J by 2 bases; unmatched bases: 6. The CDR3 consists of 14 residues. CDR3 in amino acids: CASRSDRGAYEQYF. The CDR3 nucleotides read TGTGCCAGCAGATCTGACAGGGGAGCCTACGAGCAGTACTTC.

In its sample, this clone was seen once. This chain's CDR3 is CASSDSEKKSYEQYF. The DNA for the CDR3 is TGTGCCAGCAGTGACTCAGAAAAGAAGTCCTACGAGCAGTACTTC. The V gene is TRBV6-4, the J gene TRBJ2-7; no clear D. Germline CDR1 is MRHNA and CDR2 is SNTAGT. The CDR3 runs to 15 residues. With 0 bases removed from V and 1 base from J, the gap between germline ends came to 10 bases.

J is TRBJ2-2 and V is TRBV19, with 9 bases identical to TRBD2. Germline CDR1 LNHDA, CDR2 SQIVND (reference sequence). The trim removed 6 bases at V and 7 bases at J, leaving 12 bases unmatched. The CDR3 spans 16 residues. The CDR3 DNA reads TGTGCCAGTAGCCGATTGCTAGCGGGAAGGCACGGGGAGCTGTTTTTT. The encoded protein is CASSRLLAGRHGELFF.

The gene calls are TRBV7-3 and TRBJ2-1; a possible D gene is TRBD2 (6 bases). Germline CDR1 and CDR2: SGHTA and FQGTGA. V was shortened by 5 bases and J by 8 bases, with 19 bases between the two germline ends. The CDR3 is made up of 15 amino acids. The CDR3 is CASSLRGILGDEQFF. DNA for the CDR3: TGTGCCAGCAGCCTCCGGGGGATTTTGGGCGATGAGCAGTTCTTC.